One TCR beta chain is described in this entry. Its antigen remains unknown. Other DNA sequences in this specimen translate into the identical CDR3. Per the germline V gene, CDR1 is KGHSH and CDR2 is LQKENI. There are 13 residues in the CDR3. Trimming at V came to 2 bases and at J to 5 bases, leaving 0 bases not matched to a gene. The record originates from a study of shared clonotypes between healthy human individuals. Study details: For every donor, three CD4 naive, three CD4 memory, two CD8 naive and one CD8 memory plates were used. Findings and caveats of the study: Non-shared clonotypes were found to have lower generation probabilities than the clonotypes that were shared by all four of the sorted-subset donors.

Every subset had its genomic DNA shared out evenly among several immunoSEQ plates. Method: immunoSEQ multiplex PCR; TCRdb's copy keeps in-frame clones and lacks some. This table holds roughly 1,100,000 clones, about 75% found once. Sequencing was done on a sample of memory CD4+ T cells sorted from blood. This sample's subset: CD45RA-negative fraction. The clonotype was recovered from a man between 18 and 29 years old in good health. The chain uses TRBV18 and TRBJ1-1, with 9 positions matching TRBD1. The CDR3 bases are TGTGCCAGCTCACCAGACAGGGGGACTGAAGCTTTCTTT. It codes for CASSPDRGTEAFF.